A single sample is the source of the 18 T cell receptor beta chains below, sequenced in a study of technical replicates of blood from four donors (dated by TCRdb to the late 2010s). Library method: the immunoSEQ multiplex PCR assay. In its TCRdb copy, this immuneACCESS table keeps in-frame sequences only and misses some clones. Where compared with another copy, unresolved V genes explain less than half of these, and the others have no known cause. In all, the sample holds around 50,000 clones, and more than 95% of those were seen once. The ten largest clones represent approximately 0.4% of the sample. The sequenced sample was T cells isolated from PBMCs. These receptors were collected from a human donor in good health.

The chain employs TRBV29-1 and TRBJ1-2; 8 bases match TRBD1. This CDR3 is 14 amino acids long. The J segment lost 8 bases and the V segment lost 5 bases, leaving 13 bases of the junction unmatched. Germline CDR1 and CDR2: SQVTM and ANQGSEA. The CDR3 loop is CSVKSFTGGGGYTF. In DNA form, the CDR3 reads TGCAGCGTTAAGAGTTTTACAGGGGGAGGGGGCTACACCTTC.

The CDR3 DNA reads TGTGCCAGCAGCTTAGTTTGGACAGGACCCTACGAGCAGTACTTC. This translates into CASSLVWTGPYEQYF. The chain carries TRBV7-2 and TRBJ2-7; TRBD1 matches 7 bases. The germline gives CDR1 SGHTA, CDR2 FQGNSA. The CDR3 extends over 15 amino acids. The V gene end was trimmed by 1 base and the J gene end by 2 bases; junction bases not matched to a gene: 5. The full variable domain, completed using reference TRBV7-2 and TRBJ2-7, is GAGVSQSPSNKVTEKGKDVELRCDPISGHTALYWYRQSLGQGLEFLIYFQGNSAPDKSGLPSDRFSAERTGGSVSTLTIQRTQQEDSAVYLCASSLVWTGPYEQYFGPGTRLTVT.

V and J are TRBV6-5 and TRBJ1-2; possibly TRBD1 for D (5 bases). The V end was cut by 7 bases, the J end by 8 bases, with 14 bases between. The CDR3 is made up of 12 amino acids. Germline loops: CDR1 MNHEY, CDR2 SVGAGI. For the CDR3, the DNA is TGTGCCAGCAACACAGGTCCTGGGGGCTACACCTTC. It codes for CASNTGPGGYTF.

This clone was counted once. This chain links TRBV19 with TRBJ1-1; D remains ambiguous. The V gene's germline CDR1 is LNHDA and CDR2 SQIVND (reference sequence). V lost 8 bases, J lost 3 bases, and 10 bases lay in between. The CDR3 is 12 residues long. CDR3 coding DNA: TGTGCCAGTCTATCAGGTTACACTGAAGCTTTCTTT. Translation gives CASLSGYTEAFF.

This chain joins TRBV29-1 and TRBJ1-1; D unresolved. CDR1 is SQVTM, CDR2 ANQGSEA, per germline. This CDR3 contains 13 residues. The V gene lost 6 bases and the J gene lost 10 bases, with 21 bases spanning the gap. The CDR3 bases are TGCAGCGTGGGGTTTAACGGGCGGGAAAGAGCTTTCTTT. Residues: CSVGFNGRERAFF.

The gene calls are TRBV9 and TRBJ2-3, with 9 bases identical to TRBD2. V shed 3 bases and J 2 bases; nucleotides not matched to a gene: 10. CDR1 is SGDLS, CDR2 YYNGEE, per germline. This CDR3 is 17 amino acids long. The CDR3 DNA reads TGTGCCAGCAGCGCTAATATGGCGGGAGGGCACACAGATACGCAGTATTTT. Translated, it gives CASSANMAGGHTDTQYF.

CDR3 amino acids: CASSDGTGGAYGGYTF. DNA for the CDR3: TGTGCCAGCAGCGATGGGACAGGGGGCGCCTATGGCGGCTACACCTTC. This sequence joins TRBV2 and TRBJ1-2, with 12 bases identical to TRBD1. Looked up from germline, CDR1 is SNHLY and CDR2 is FYNNEI. Trimming cost V 6 bases and J 8 bases; bases outside gene matches: 13. The CDR3 sequence is 16 residues long.

Here the CDR3 reads CASSRNSEQYF. The DNA of the CDR3 is TGTGCCAGCAGTCGTAATTCCGAGCAGTACTTC. The chain joins TRBV28 to TRBJ2-7; D gene unclear. The CDR3 length is 11 residues. V dropped 5 bases and J dropped 6 bases, with 8 bases sitting between them. Germline V gives CDR1 MDHEN, CDR2 SYDVKM.

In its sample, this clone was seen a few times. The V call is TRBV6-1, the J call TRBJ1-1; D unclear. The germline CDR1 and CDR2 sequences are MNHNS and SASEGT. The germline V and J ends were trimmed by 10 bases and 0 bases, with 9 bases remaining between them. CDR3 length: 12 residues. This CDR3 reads CAISRVNTEAFF. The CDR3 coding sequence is TGTGCCATCAGCCGGGTGAACACTGAAGCTTTCTTT.

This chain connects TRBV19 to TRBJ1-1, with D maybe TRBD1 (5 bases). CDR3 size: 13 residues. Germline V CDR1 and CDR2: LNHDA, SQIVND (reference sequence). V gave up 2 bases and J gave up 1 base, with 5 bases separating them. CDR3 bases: TGTGCCAGTAGTATAAGGGGGAACACTGAAGCTTTCTTT. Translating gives CASSIRGNTEAFF.

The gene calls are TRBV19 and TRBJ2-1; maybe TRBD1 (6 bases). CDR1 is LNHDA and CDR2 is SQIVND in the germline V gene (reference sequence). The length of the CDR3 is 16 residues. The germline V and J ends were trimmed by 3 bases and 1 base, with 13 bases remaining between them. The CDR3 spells CASSIGGRVSYNEQFF. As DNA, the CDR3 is TGTGCCAGTAGTATTGGGGGCCGGGTGTCCTACAATGAGCAGTTCTTC.

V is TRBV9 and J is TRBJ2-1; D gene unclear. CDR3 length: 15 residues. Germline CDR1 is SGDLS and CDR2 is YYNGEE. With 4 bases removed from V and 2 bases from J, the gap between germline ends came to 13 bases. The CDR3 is CASSPARVPYNEQFF. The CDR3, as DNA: TGTGCCAGCAGCCCAGCTCGGGTCCCCTACAATGAGCAGTTCTTC.

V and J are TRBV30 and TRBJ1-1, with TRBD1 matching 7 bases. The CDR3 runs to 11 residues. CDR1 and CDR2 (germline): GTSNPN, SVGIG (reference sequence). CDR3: CAGEGAAEAFF. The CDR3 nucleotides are TGTGCTGGAGAGGGGGCGGCTGAAGCTTTCTTT.

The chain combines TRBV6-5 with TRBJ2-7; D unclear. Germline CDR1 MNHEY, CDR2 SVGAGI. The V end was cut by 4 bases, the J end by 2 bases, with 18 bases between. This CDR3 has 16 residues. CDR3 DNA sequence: TGTGCCAGCAGTTTTTTGCGGTCCATAAATCCCTACGAGCAGTACTTC. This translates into CASSFLRSINPYEQYF.

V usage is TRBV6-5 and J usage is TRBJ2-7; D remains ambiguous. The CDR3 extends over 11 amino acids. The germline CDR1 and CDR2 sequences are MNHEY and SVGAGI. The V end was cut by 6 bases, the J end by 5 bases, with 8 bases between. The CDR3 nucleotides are TGTGCCAGCAGCCTTTCCCACGAGCAGTACTTC. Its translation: CASSLSHEQYF.

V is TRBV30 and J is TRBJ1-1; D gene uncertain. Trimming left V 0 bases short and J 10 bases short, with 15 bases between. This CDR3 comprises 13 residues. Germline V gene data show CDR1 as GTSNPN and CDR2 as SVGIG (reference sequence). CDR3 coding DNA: TGTGCCTGGAGTGTGGCGCCCCTTAGAGGAGCTTTCTTT. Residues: CAWSVAPLRGAFF.

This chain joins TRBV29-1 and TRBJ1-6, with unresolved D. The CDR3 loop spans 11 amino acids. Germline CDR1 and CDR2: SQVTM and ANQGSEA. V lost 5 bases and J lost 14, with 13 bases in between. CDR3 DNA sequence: TGCAGCGTTTTGGAGGCCTCAGCCCTCCACTTT. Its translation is CSVLEASALHF.

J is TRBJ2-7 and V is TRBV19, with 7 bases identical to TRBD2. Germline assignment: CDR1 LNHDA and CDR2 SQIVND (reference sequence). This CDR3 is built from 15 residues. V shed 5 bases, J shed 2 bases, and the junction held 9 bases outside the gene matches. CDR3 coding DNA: TGTGCCAGTAGTTCCCGGGGGGAAGGACCCTACGAGCAGTACTTC. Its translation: CASSSRGEGPYEQYF.